These 4 T cell receptor beta chains were sequenced from one sample in a study of blood T cell repertoires in COVID-19 (dated by TCRdb to about 2020). Libraries were built with the immunoSEQ multiplex PCR assay. Sourced from immuneACCESS, this table was stored by TCRdb with only in-frame sequences that have V and J called. A share of the clones is absent; for the studies checked, an unresolved V gene accounts for under half, and the remainder has no known explanation. This sample is represented by roughly 100,000 clones; about 85% of them were singletons. Around 2% of the sample rests with the top ten. The sequenced sample was peripheral blood. These receptors originate from a man in his fifties or sixties with active COVID-19.

The J gene is TRBJ1-2, the V gene TRBV18; D remains unclear. The length of the CDR3 is 14 residues. V was trimmed by 2 bases and J by 2 bases, leaving 9 bases between them. The germline CDR1 and CDR2 sequences are KGHSH and LQKENI. The DNA for the CDR3 is TGTGCCAGCTCACCAGAACATAAAAACTATGGCTACACCTTC. It translates to CASSPEHKNYGYTF. Together with reference TRBV18 and TRBJ1-2, the CDR3 gives the full variable domain: NAGVMQNPRHLVRRRGQEARLRCSPMKGHSHVYWYRQLPEEGLKFMVYLQKENIIDESGMPKERFSAEFPKEGPSILRIQQVVRGDSAAYFCASSPEHKNYGYTFGSGTRLTVV.

V and J are TRBV18 and TRBJ2-2, with D possibly matching TRBD2 (6 bases). This CDR3 comprises 14 residues. Germline assignment: CDR1 KGHSH and CDR2 LQKENI. Trimming stripped 3 bases from V and 4 bases from J, with 9 bases between. The CDR3 reads CASSPVGGTGELFF. CDR3 nucleotides: TGTGCCAGCTCACCCGTGGGAGGCACCGGGGAGCTGTTTTTT.

This chain joins TRBV5-1 and TRBJ1-3, with D perhaps TRBD1 (6 bases). Per germline, CDR1 SGHRS and CDR2 YFSETQ. The CDR3 extends over 13 amino acids. Trimming removed 6 bases at V and 4 bases at J, with 11 bases between. The DNA for the CDR3 is TGCGCCAGCAAACAGGGATCCGGAAACACCATATATTTT. As protein: CASKQGSGNTIYF.

This chain uses TRBV28 with TRBJ2-5; D possibly corresponds to TRBD2 (5 bases). Germline lookup yields CDR1 MDHEN and CDR2 SYDVKM. V gave up 2 bases and J gave up 5 bases, with 9 bases separating them. The CDR3 has 13 residues. CDR3 in DNA: TGTGCCAGCAGTTTAGGGAGAGGGGAGACCCAGTACTTC. Its protein product is CASSLGRGETQYF.